Listed below are T cell receptor beta chains from one sample, sequenced in a study of post-analysis software for immune sequencing data. TCRdb called the PCR reads again in MiXCR, with one record for every CDR3 protein. The sample includes about 400,000 distinct CDR3 sequences, about a third of them seen just once. Sequenced: blood. Source of these receptors: a girl aged 10 to 17 with multiple sclerosis. Both conserved end residues are part of each CDR3. A D gene is named only where the DNA matches it firmly. Some rows have no size entry. The others give once, few or many, or a class for an expanded clone.

TRBJ2-3	TRBV5-1	.	.	TGCGCCAGCCAAGGGTTAGCGGTTCCCACATCCGATACGCAGTATTTT	CASQGLAVPTSDTQYF
TRBJ2-1	TRBV14	.	.	TGTGCCAGCAGCCCGCACAACCCCGAGGGTGGGGAGCAGTTCTTC	CASSPHNPEGGEQFF
TRBJ2-3	TRBV20-1	.	.	TGCAGTGCTCCCTTCCAGGGGGGTGTCAAGCAGTATTTT	CSAPFQGGVKQYF
TRBJ2-1	TRBV12-3/TRBV12-4	.	TRBD1	TGTGCCAGTTCAGGGACAGAATCCTACAATGAGCAGTTCTTC	CASSGTESYNEQFF
TRBJ2-1	TRBV11-2	.	.	TGTGCCAGCAGCTTAGAGGGGGCCTCCTACAATGAGCAGTTCTTC	CASSLEGASYNEQFF
TRBJ2-3	TRBV28	few	.	TGTGCCAGTAGCTTGGGTCTGGGGACGCAGTATTTT	CASSLGLGTQYF
TRBJ1-1	TRBV15	.	.	TGTGCCACCAGCAGAGTTGAGGGGAACACTGAAGCTTTCTTT	CATSRVEGNTEAFF
TRBJ2-1	TRBV18	few	.	TGTGCCAGCTCACCCCGAGGGGGGTCAGGGGATGAGCAGTTCTTC	CASSPRGGSGDEQFF
TRBJ2-1	TRBV12-3/TRBV12-4	.	.	TGTGCCAGCAGACCCGACAGGATCTCCTACAATGAGCAGTTCTTC	CASRPDRISYNEQFF
TRBJ2-5	TRBV5-1	.	TRBD2	TGCGCCAGCAGCTTGGATCTAGCGGGGTTAGAGACCCAGTACTTC	CASSLDLAGLETQYF
TRBJ2-1	TRBV6-2/TRBV6-3	.	.	TGTGCCAGCAGACCAACAGGTCTCGGCGCATTGGAGCAGTTCTTC	CASRPTGLGALEQFF
TRBJ2-1	TRBV2	.	.	TGTGCCAGCAGTGAAGCTTTCACGGTGTTCTTC	CASSEAFTVFF
TRBJ2-7	TRBV7-6	few	.	TGTGCCAGCAGTGTATGGGGCCCTCACGAGCAGTACTTC	CASSVWGPHEQYF
TRBJ2-3	TRBV28	few	.	TGTGCCAGCAGTTTAGGGGGGTCGGGCACAGATACGCAGTATTTT	CASSLGGSGTDTQYF
TRBJ2-1	TRBV6-5	few	TRBD2	TGTGCCAGCAGTTCAGGGACTAGCGGGGGGAGGTCCTACAATGAGCAGTTCTTC	CASSSGTSGGRSYNEQFF
TRBJ1-2	TRBV9	.	TRBD1	TGTGCCAGCAGTTCCCGGGACAGCTCATATGGCTACACCTTC	CASSSRDSSYGYTF
TRBJ2-5	TRBV20-1	few	.	TGCAGTGCTTCGAGTCGGACCCAGTACTTC	CSASSRTQYF
TRBJ1-2	TRBV6-1	.	.	TGTGCCAGCAGTCGTTCGACTTTTAACTATGGCTACACCTTC	CASSRSTFNYGYTF
TRBJ1-2	TRBV11-2	.	.	TGTGCCAGCAGCCCTGGGGCGTCTAACTATGGCTACACCTTC	CASSPGASNYGYTF
TRBJ2-3	TRBV12-3/TRBV12-4	.	TRBD2	TGTGCCAGCAGGCGGGGGAGGAGCACAGATACGCAGTATTTT	CASRRGRSTDTQYF
TRBJ1-5	TRBV6-1	.	TRBD1	TGTGCCAGCCACCCCGGACAGGCCGGCAATCAGCCCCAGCATTTT	CASHPGQAGNQPQHF
TRBJ2-7	TRBV4-1	.	TRBD1	TGCGCCAGCAGCCAAGTCTCCGGGACAGGGGAATCCTACGAGCAGTACTTC	CASSQVSGTGESYEQYF
TRBJ1-6	TRBV10-2	.	.	TGCGCCAGCAGTGCGGGACGGTATAATTCACCCCTCCACTTT	CASSAGRYNSPLHF
TRBJ2-1	TRBV6-1	once	TRBD1	TGTGCCAGCAGTGAAACAGGGGACCCCTTCAATGAGCAGTTCTTC	CASSETGDPFNEQFF
TRBJ2-7	TRBV5-1	.	TRBD1	TGCGCCAGCAGCTTGGCCGGGACAGGGAACAATGAGCAGTACTTC	CASSLAGTGNNEQYF
TRBJ2-7	TRBV7-9	few	TRBD1	TGTGCCAGCAGCACACGACAGGGGAAGACCTACGAGCAGTACTTC	CASSTRQGKTYEQYF
TRBJ2-7	TRBV7-9	once	.	TGTGCCAGCAGCTTAGTCCAGGGGTCCCACGAGCAGTACTTC	CASSLVQGSHEQYF
TRBJ2-7	TRBV10-3	.	.	TGTGCCATCAGTGAGTTATCTTCCCGGCGGGAGCAGTACTTC	CAISELSSRREQYF
TRBJ1-1	TRBV6-1	few	TRBD1	TGTGCCAGCAGCGCAGACAGGGGAGCTTTCTTT	CASSADRGAFF
TRBJ2-3	TRBV3-1	.	TRBD2	TGTGCCAGCAGCAAAGGGACTAGCGGGGCAGGAGATACGCAGTATTTT	CASSKGTSGAGDTQYF
TRBJ2-7	TRBV15	few	.	TGTGCCACCAGCAGAGATAGTTGGACCGCCTACGAGCAGTACTTC	CATSRDSWTAYEQYF
TRBJ2-3	TRBV20-1	few	.	TGCAGTGCTTATGACCCGGGTTCGACAGATACGCAGTATTTT	CSAYDPGSTDTQYF
TRBJ2-2	TRBV12-3/TRBV12-4	few	.	TGTGCCAGCAGTCTAGGCCGGGGGAACACCGGGGAGCTGTTTTTT	CASSLGRGNTGELFF
TRBJ2-1	TRBV7-9	few	.	TGTGCCAGCAGCGATAGGACCTGGGGTGAGCAGTTCTTC	CASSDRTWGEQFF
TRBJ2-5	TRBV20-1	few	.	TGCAGTGCTTTCCCGGGATCTAACCAAGAGACCCAGTACTTC	CSAFPGSNQETQYF
TRBJ2-3	TRBV5-1	.	.	TGCGCCAGCAGCATCGAAGAGCGGAACACAGATACGCAGTATTTT	CASSIEERNTDTQYF
TRBJ2-6	TRBV27	.	.	TGTGCCAGCAGTCTCCTATCTGGGGCCAACGTCCTGACTTTC	CASSLLSGANVLTF
TRBJ2-1	TRBV9	.	.	TGTGCCAGCAGCCCCCGCCCGGGCGCCGATTACAATGAGCAGTTCTTC	CASSPRPGADYNEQFF
TRBJ2-7	TRBV4-1	.	TRBD1	TGCGCCAGCAGCCGTCATGACAGGGAGTCCTACGAGCAGTACTTC	CASSRHDRESYEQYF
TRBJ1-4	TRBV6-1	.	TRBD1	TGTGCCAGCAGTGCCGACAGGGGATACGAAAAACTGTTTTTT	CASSADRGYEKLFF
TRBJ1-4	TRBV12-3/TRBV12-4	few	.	TGTGCCAGCAGTTTAGTGGCGGGCGCAGCCTTTGCAAAACTGTTTTTT	CASSLVAGAAFAKLFF
TRBJ2-1	TRBV4-1	few	TRBD2	TGCGCCAGCAGCCCGGGACTAGCGGGGGGCGTAACCTACAATGAGCGGTTCTTC	CASSPGLAGGVTYNERFF
TRBJ1-5	TRBV12-3/TRBV12-4	.	.	TGTGCCAGCAGTTTAGAGGCAGGGCAGCCCCGGCATTTT	CASSLEAGQPRHF
TRBJ2-1	TRBV20-1	.	TRBD1	TGTAGTGCCGCCATGCTGACAGGGATCCATGAGCAGTTCTTC	CSAAMLTGIHEQFF
TRBJ2-7	TRBV29-1	.	TRBD1	TGCAGCGTCGAACCGGGACAGGGGGCAGACGAGCAGTACTTC	CSVEPGQGADEQYF
TRBJ1-5	TRBV19	few	.	TGTGCCAGTAGCTCTTCGAGGGGGGGGGAGAGCAATCAGCCCCAGCATTTT	CASSSSRGGESNQPQHF
TRBJ1-2	TRBV3-1	.	TRBD1	TGTGCCAGCAGCCCCCAAACAGGGGGACGAAGCTACACCTTC	CASSPQTGGRSYTF
TRBJ2-7	TRBV5-1	.	TRBD1	TGTGCCAGCAGCTTAGCCGGGACAGGGTCCTACGAGCAGTACTTC	CASSLAGTGSYEQYF
TRBJ2-1	TRBV7-7	.	TRBD1	TGTGCTAGCAGCTTGGGGACAGGGGGCTATGAGCAGTTCTTC	CASSLGTGGYEQFF
TRBJ2-3	TRBV7-9	few	TRBD2	TGTGCCAGCAGCCTAAGGCGCGGGGGGGCAACAGATACGCAGTATTTT	CASSLRRGGATDTQYF
TRBJ2-1	TRBV5-1	few	TRBD2	TGCGCCAGCAGCTTGAACGTCGCGGCAGCGGGGGGGTCTTACAATGAGCAGTTCTTC	CASSLNVAAAGGSYNEQFF
TRBJ2-7	TRBV29-1	many	.	TGCAGCGTGGGGGGGCTAGCCGAGCAGTACTTC	CSVGGLAEQYF
TRBJ1-5	TRBV7-8	few	TRBD1	TGTGCCAGCAGCTTAAACGGACAGGGGTCCCAGCCCCAGCATTTT	CASSLNGQGSQPQHF
TRBJ1-6	TRBV6-6	many	.	TGTGCCAGCAGTACAGACAGTTATTCACCCCTCCACTTT	CASSTDSYSPLHF